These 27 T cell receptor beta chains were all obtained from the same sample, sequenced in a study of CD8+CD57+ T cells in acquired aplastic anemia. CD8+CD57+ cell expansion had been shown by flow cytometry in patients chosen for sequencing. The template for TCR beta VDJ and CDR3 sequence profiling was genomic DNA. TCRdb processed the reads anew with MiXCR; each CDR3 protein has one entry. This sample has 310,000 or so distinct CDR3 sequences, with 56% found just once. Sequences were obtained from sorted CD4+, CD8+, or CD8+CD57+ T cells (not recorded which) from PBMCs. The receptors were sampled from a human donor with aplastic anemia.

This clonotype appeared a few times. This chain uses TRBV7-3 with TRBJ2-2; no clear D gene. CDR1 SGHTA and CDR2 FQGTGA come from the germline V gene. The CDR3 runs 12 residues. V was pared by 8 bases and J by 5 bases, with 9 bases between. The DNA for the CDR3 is TGTGCCAGCTCCAAGGGTACCGGGGAGCTGTTTTTT. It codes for CASSKGTGELFF. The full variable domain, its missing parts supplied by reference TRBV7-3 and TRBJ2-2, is GAGVSQTPSNKVTEKGKYVELRCDPISGHTALYWYRQSLGQGPEFLIYFQGTGAADDSGLPNDRFFAVRPEGSVSTLKIQRTERGDSAVYLCASSKGTGELFFGEGSRLTVL.

The CDR3 nucleotides read TGCAGTGCTAGAGCCGGGAACACTGAAGCTTTCTTT. It specifies CSARAGNTEAFF. The V gene is TRBV20-1, the J gene TRBJ1-1; no firm D call. The V end lost 1 base, the J end lost 1 base, and 4 bases lay between the germline ends. The CDR3 totals 12 residues. Germline V gene sequence: CDR1 DFQATT, CDR2 SNEGSKA (reference sequence).

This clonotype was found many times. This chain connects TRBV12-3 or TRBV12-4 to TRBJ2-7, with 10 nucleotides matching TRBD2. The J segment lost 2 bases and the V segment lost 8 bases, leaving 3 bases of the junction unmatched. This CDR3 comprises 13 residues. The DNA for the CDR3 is TGTGCCAGCCTGCTAGCGGGAGCCTACGAGCAGTACTTC. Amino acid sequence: CASLLAGAYEQYF.

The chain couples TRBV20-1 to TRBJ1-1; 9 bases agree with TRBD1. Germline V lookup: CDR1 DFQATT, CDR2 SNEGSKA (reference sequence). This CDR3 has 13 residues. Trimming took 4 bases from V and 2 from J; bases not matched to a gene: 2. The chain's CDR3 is CSATTGGNTEAFF. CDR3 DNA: TGCAGTGCTACGACAGGGGGAAACACTGAAGCTTTCTTT.

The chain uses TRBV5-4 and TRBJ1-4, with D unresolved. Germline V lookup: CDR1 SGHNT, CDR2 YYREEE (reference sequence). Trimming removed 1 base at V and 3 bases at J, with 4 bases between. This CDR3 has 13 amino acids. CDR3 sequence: CASSLLPNEKLFF. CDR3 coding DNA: TGTGCCAGCAGCTTGCTCCCTAATGAAAAACTGTTTTTT.

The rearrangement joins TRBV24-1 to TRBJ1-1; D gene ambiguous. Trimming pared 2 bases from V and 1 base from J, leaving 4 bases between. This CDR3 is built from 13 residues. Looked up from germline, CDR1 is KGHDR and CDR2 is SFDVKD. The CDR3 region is CATSDYGNTEAFF. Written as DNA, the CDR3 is TGTGCCACCAGTGATTACGGGAACACTGAAGCTTTCTTT.

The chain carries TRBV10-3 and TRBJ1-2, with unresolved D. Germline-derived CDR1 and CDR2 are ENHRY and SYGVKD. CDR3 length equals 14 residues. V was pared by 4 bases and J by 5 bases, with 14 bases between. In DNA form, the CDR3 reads TGTGCCATCAGTGCAGGAGGCCAATCATATGGCTACACCTTC. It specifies CAISAGGQSYGYTF.

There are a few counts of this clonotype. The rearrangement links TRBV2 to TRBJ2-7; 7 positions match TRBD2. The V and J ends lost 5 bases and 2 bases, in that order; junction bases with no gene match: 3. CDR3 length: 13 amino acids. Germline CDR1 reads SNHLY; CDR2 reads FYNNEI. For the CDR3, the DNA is TGTGCCAGCAGTAGGCTAGCGGCCTACGAGCAGTACTTC. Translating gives CASSRLAAYEQYF.

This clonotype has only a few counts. The CDR3 bases are TGTGCCAGCAGCTTGACAGGGCAAGCGAACACTGAAGCTTTCTTT. This gives the protein CASSLTGQANTEAFF. This chain connects TRBV7-9 to TRBJ1-1; 7 bases match TRBD1. The V segment lost 3 bases and the J segment 1 base; nucleotides outside the gene matches: 5. The CDR3 totals 15 residues. Germline CDR1 SEHNR, CDR2 FQNEAQ (reference sequence).

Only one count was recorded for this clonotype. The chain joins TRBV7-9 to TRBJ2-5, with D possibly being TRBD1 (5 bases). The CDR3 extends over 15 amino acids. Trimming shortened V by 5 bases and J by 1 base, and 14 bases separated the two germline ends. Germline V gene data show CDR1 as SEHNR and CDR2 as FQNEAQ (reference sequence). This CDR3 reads CASSPQVGPQETQYF. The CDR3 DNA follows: TGTGCCAGCAGCCCCCAAGTGGGGCCCCAAGAGACCCAGTACTTC.

The CDR3 region is CASSVAGGEGNQPQHF. The CDR3 nucleotides are TGTGCCAGCAGCGTAGCTGGGGGCGAGGGCAATCAGCCCCAGCATTTT. The chain combines TRBV9 with TRBJ1-5, with D possibly TRBD1 on 6 matching bases. From germline, CDR1 is SGDLS and CDR2 YYNGEE. CDR3 length equals 16 residues. Deletions cut 0 bases from V and 2 bases from J, with 12 bases between.

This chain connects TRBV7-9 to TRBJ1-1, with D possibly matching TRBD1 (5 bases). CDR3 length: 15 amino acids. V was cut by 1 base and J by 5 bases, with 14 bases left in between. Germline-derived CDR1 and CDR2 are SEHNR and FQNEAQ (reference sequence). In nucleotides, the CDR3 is TGTGCCAGCAGCTTAGAGGGACCTCCGGGGACTGAAGCTTTCTTT. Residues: CASSLEGPPGTEAFF.

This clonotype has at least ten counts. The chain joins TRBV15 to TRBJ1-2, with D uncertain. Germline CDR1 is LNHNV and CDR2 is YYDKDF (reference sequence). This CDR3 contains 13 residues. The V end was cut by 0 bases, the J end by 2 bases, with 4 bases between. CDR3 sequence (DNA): TGTGCCACCAGCAGAGATGGGAACTATGGCTACACCTTC. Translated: CATSRDGNYGYTF.

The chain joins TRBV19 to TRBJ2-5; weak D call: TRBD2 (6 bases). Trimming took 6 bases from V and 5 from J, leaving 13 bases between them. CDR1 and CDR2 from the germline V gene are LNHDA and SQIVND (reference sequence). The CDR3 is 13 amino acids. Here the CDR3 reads CASSHSSGETQYF. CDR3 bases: TGTGCCAGTAGCCATAGCAGCGGGGAGACCCAGTACTTC. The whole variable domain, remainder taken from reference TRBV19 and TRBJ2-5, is DGGITQSPKYLFRKEGQNVTLSCEQNLNHDAMYWYRQDPGQGLRLIYYSQIVNDFQKGDIAEGYSVSREKKESFPLTVTSAQKNPTAFYLCASSHSSGETQYFGPGTRLLVL.

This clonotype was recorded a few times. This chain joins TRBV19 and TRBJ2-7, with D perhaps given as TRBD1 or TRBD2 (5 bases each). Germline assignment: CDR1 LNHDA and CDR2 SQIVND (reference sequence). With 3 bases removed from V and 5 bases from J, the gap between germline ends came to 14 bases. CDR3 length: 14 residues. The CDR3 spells CASSILSRDHEQYF. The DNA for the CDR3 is TGTGCCAGTAGTATCCTCTCCAGGGACCACGAGCAGTACTTC.

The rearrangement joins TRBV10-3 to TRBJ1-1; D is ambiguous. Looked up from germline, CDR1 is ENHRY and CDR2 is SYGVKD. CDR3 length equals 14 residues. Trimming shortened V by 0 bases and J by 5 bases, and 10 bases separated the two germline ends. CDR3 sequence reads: CAISESELLTEAFF. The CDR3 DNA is TGTGCCATCAGTGAGTCGGAATTACTTACTGAAGCTTTCTTT.

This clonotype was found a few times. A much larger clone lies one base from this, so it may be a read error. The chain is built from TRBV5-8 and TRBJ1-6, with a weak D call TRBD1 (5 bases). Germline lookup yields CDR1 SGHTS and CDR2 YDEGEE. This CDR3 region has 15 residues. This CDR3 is CASSPRQNYNPPLHF. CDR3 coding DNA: TGTGCCAGCAGCCCCCGACAGAATTATAATCCACCCCTCCACTTT.

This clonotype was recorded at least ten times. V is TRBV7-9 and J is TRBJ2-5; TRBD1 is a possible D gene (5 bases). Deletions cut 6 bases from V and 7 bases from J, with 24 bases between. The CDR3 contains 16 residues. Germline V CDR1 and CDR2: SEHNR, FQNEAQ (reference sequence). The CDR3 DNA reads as TGTGCCAGCAGGACGAAGGGTTCCCAGGGCATGTGGACCCAGTACTTC. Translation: CASRTKGSQGMWTQYF. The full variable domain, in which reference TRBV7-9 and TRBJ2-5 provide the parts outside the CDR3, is DTGVSQNPRHKITKRGQNVTFRCDPISEHNRLYWYRQTLGQGPEFLTYFQNEAQLEKSRLLSDRFSAERPKGSFSTLEIQRTEQGDSAMYLCASRTKGSQGMWTQYFGPGTRLLVL.

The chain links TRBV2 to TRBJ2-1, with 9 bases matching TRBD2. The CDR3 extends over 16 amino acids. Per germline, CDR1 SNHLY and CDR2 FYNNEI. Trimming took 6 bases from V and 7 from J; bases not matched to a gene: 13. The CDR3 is CASSPVGAGGSNEQFF. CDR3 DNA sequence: TGTGCCAGCAGCCCTGTTGGAGCGGGGGGCTCGAATGAGCAGTTCTTC.

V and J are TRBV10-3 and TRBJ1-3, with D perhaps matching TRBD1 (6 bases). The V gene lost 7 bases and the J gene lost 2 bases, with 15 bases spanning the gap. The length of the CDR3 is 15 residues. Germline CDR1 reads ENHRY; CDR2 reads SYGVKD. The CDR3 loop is CAITTGAGPGNTIYF. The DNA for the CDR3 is TGTGCCATCACTACGGGGGCCGGGCCTGGAAACACCATATATTTT.

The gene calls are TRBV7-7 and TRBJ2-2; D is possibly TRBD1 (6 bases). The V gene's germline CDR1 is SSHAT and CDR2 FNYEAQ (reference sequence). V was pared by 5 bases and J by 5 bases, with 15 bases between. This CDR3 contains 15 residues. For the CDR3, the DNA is TGTGCCAGCAGCCAGGGGTATGGACAGACCGGGGAGCTGTTTTTT. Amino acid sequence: CASSQGYGQTGELFF.

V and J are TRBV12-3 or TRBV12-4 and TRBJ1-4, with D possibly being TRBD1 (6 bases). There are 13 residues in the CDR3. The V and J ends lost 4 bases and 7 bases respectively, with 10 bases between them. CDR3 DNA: TGTGCCAGCAGTTCGACAGGACCTGAAAAACTGTTTTTT. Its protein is CASSSTGPEKLFF.

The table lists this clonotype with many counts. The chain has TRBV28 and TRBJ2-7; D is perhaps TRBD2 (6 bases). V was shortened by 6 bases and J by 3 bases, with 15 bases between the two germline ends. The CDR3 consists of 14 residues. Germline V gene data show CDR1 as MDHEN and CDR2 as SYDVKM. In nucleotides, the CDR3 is TGTGCCAGCAGCCCCGCGGGGTGGTACTACGAGCAGTACTTC. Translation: CASSPAGWYYEQYF.

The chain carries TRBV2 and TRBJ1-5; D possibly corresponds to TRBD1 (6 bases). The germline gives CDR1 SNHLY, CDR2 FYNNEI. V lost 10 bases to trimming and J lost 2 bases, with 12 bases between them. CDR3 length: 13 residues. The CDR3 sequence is CANREHGNQPQHF. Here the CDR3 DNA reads TGTGCCAACAGGGAACACGGCAATCAGCCCCAGCATTTT. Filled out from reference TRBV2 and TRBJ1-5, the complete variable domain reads EPEVTQTPSHQVTQMGQEVILRCVPISNHLYFYWYRQILGQKVEFLVSFYNNEISEKSEIFDDQFSVERPDGSNFTLKIRSTKLEDSAMYFCANREHGNQPQHFGDGTRLSIL.

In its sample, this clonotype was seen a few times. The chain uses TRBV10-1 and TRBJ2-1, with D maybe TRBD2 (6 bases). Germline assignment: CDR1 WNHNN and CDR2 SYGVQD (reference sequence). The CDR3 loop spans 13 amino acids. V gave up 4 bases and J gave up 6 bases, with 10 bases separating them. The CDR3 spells CASSAGSGNEQFF. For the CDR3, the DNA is TGCGCCAGCAGTGCGGGTAGCGGCAATGAGCAGTTCTTC.

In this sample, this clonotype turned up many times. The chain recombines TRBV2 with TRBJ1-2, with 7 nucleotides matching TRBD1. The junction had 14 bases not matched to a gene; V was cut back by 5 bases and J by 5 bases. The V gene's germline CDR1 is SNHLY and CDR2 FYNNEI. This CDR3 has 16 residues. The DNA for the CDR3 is TGTGCCAGCAGTAAAGGGGGCGCTGGGGCAGTATATGGCTACACCTTC. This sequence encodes CASSKGGAGAVYGYTF. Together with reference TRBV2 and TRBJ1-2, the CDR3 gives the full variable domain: EPEVTQTPSHQVTQMGQEVILRCVPISNHLYFYWYRQILGQKVEFLVSFYNNEISEKSEIFDDQFSVERPDGSNFTLKIRSTKLEDSAMYFCASSKGGAGAVYGYTFGSGTRLTVV.

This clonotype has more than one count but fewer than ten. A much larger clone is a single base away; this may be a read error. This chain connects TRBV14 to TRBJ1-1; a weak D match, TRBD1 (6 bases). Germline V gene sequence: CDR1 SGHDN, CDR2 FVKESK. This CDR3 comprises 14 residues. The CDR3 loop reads CASNQEGGYTEAFF. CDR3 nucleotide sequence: TGTGCCAGCAACCAAGAAGGGGGATACACTGAAGCTTTCTTT.